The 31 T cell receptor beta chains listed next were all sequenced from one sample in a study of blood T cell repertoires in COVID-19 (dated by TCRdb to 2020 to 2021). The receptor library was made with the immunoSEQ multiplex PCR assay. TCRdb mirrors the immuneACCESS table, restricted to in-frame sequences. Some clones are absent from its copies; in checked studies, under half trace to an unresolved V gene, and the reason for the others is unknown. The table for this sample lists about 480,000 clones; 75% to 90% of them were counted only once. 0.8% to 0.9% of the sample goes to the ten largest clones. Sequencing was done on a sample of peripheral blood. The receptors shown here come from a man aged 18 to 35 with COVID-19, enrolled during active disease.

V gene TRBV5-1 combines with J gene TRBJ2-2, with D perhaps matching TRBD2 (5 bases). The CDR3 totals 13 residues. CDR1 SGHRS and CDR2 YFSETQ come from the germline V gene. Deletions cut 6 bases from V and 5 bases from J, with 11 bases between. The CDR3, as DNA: TGCGCCAGCACCTCGACGGGGACCGGGGAGCTGTTTTTT. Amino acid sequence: CASTSTGTGELFF.

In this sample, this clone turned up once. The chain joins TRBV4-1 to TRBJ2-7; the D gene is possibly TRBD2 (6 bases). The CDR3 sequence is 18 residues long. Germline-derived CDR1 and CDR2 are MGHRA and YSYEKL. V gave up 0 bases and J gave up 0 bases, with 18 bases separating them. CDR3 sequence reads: CASSQDGSLAGFSYEQYF. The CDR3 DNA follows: TGCGCCAGCAGCCAAGATGGAAGTCTTGCGGGGTTCTCCTACGAGCAGTACTTC.

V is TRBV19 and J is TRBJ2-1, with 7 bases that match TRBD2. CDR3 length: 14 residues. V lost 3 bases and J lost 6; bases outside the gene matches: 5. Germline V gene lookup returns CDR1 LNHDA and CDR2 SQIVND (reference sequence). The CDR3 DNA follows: TGTGCCAGTAGTATGTGGGAGGGAATCAATGAGCAGTTCTTC. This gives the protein CASSMWEGINEQFF.

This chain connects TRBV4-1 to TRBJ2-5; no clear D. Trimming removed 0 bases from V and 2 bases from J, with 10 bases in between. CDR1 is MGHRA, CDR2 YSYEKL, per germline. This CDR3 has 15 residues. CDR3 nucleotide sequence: TGCGCCAGCAGCCAAGATAGCAGTTTTCAAGAGACCCAGTACTTC. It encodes CASSQDSSFQETQYF.

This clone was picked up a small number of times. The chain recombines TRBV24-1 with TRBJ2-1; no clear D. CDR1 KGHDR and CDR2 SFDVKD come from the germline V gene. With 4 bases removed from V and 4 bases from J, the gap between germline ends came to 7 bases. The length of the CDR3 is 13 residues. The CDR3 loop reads CATSDRQYNEQFF. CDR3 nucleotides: TGTGCCACCAGTGACCGCCAGTACAATGAGCAGTTCTTC.

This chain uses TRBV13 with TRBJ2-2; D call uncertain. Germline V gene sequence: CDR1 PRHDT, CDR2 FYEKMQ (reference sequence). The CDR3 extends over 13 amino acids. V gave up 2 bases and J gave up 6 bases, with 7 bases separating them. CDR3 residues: CASSLMRAGELFF. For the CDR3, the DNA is TGTGCCAGCAGCTTAATGAGAGCCGGGGAGCTGTTTTTT.

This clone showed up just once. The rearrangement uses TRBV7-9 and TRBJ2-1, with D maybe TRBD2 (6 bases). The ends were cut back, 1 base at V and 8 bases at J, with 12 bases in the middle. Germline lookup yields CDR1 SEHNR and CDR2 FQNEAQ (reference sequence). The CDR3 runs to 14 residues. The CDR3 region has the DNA TGTGCCAGCAGCTTAGGGAGGGCCCAACATGAGCAGTTCTTC. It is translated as CASSLGRAQHEQFF.

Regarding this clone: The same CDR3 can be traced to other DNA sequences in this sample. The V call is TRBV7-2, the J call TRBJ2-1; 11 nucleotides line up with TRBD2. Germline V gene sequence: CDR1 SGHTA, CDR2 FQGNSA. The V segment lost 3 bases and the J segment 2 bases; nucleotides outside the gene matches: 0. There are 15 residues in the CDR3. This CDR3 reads CASSLTSGAYNEQFF. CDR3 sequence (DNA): TGTGCCAGCAGCTTGACTAGCGGGGCCTACAATGAGCAGTTCTTC.

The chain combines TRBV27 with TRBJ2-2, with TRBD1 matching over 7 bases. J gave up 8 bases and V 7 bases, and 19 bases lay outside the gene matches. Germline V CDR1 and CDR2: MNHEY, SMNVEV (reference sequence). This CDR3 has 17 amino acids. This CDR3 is CASTTTPDRVGRGELFF. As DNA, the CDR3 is TGTGCCAGCACCACAACCCCCGACAGGGTTGGTCGGGGGGAGCTGTTTTTT.

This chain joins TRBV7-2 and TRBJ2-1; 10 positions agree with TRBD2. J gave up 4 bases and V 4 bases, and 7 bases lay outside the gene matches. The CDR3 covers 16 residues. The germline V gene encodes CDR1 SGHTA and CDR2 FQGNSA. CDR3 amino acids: CASSSPERGGYNEQFF. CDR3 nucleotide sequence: TGTGCCAGCAGCTCCCCCGAGCGGGGGGGTTACAATGAGCAGTTCTTC.

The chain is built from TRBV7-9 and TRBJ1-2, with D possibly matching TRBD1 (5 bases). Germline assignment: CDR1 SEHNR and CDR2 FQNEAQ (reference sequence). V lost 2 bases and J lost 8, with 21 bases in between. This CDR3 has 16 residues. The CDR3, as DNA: TGTGCCAGCAGCTTAAGTCGCGGGGCAGCCCCTATCGGCTACACCTTC. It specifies CASSLSRGAAPIGYTF.

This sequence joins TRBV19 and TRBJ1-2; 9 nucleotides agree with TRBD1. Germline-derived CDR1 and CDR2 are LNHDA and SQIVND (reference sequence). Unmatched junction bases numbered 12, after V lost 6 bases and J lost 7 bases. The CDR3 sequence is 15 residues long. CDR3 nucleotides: TGTGCCAGTAGCATATCGGGACAGGGATCCTCTGGCTACACCTTC. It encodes CASSISGQGSSGYTF.

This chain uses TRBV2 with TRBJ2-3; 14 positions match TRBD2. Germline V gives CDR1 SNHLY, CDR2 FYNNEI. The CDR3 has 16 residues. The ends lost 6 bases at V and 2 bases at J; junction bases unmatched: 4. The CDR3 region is CASSGTSGGVTDTQYF. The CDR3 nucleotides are TGTGCCAGCAGCGGGACTAGCGGGGGAGTCACAGATACGCAGTATTTT.

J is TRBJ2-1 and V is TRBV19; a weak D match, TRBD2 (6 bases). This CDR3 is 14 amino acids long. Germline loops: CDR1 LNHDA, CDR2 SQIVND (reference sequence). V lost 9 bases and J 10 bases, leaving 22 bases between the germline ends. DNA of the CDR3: TGTGCCAGCTATAGCGGCCCAATCCGGGGCGAGCAGTTCTTC. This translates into CASYSGPIRGEQFF.

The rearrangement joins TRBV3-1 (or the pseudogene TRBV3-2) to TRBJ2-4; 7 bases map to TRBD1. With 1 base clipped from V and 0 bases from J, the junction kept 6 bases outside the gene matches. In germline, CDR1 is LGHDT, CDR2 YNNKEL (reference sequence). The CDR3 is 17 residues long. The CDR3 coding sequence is TGTGCCAGCAGCCAAGGTGGGACAGCTTTAGCCAAAAACATTCAGTACTTC. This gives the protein CASSQGGTALAKNIQYF.

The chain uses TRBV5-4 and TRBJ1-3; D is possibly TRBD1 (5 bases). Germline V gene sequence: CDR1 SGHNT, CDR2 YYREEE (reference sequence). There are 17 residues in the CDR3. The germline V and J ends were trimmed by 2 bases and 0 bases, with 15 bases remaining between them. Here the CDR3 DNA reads TGTGCCAGCAGCTTTGGAGGGACCCGGCGCTCTGGAAACACCATATATTTT. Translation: CASSFGGTRRSGNTIYF.

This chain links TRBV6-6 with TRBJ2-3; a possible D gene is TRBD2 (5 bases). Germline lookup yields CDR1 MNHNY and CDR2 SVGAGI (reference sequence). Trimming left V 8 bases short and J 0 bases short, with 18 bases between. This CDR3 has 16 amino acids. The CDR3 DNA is TGTGCCAGCTGGAGGAGGCCCCGCGAAAGCACAGATACGCAGTATTTT. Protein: CASWRRPRESTDTQYF.

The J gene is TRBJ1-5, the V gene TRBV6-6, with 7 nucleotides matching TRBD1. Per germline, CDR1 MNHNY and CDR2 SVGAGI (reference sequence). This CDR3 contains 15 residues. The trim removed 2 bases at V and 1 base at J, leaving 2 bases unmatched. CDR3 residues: CASSYRGQSNQPQHF. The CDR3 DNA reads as TGTGCCAGCAGTTACAGGGGGCAGAGCAATCAGCCCCAGCATTTT.

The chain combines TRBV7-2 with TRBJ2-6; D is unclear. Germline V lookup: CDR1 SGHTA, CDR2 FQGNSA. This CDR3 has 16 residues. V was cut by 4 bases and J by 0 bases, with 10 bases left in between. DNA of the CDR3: TGTGCCAGCAGCTCGAGCCTGATCTCTGGGGCCAACGTCCTGACTTTC. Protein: CASSSSLISGANVLTF.

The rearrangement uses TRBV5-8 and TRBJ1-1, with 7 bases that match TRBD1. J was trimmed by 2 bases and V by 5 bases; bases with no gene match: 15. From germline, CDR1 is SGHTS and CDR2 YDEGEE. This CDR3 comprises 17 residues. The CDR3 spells CASRRRYRGQSNTEAFF. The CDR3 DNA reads TGTGCCAGCAGGCGGAGGTACAGGGGACAATCAAACACTGAAGCTTTCTTT.

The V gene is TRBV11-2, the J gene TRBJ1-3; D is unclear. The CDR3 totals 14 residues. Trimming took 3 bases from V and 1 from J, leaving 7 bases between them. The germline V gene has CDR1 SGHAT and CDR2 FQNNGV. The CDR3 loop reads CASSFLPSGNTIYF. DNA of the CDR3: TGTGCCAGCAGCTTCCTCCCGTCTGGAAACACCATATATTTT.

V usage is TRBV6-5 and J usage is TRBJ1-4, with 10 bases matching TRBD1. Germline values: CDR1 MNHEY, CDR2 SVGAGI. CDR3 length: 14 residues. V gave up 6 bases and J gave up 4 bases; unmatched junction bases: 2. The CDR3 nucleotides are TGTGCCAGCAGGGGGGACAGGGGTAATGAAAAACTGTTTTTT. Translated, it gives CASRGDRGNEKLFF.

CDR3 amino acids: CASTPTGASSYNEQFF. The CDR3 nucleotides read TGTGCCAGTACCCCCACGGGAGCGAGCTCCTACAATGAGCAGTTCTTC. The chain couples TRBV19 to TRBJ2-1; tentative D call: TRBD2 (6 bases). With 7 bases removed from V and 0 bases from J, the gap between germline ends came to 16 bases. CDR1 and CDR2 (germline): LNHDA, SQIVND (reference sequence). There are 16 residues in the CDR3.

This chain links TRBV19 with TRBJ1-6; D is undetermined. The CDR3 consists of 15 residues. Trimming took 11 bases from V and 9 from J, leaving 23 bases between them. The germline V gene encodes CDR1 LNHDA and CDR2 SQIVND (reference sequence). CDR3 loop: CAAGWRSPSSSPLHF. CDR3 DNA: TGTGCCGCTGGGTGGAGGTCACCGAGCAGTTCACCCCTCCACTTT.

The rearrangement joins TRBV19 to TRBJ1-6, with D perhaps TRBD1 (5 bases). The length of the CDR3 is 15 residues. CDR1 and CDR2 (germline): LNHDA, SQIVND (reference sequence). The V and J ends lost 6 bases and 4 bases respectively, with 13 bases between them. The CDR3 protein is CASSEGDSYNSPLHF. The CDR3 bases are TGTGCCAGTAGCGAAGGAGACAGTTATAATTCACCCCTCCACTTT.

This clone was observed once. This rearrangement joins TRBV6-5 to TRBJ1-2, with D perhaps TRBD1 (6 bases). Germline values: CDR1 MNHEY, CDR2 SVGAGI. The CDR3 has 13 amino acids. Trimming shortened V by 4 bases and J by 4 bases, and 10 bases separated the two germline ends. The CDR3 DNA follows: TGTGCCAGCAGTTTTGGACAGCGCTATGGCTACACCTTC. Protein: CASSFGQRYGYTF.

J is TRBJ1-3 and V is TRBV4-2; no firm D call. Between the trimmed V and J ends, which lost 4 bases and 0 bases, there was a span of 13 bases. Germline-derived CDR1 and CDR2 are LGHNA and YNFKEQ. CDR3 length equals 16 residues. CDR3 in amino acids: CASSLQVADSGNTIYF. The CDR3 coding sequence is TGTGCCAGCAGCCTTCAGGTGGCAGACTCTGGAAACACCATATATTTT.

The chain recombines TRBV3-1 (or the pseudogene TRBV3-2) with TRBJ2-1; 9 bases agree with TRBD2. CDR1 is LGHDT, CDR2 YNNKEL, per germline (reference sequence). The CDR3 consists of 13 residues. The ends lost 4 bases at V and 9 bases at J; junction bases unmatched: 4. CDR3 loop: CASSLGTSTEQFF. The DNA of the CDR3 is TGTGCCAGCAGCCTCGGGACTAGCACTGAGCAGTTCTTC.

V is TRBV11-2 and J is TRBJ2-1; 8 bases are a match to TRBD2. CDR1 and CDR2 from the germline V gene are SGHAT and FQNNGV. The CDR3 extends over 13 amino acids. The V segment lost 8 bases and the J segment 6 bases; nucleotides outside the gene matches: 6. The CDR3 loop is CASLIAGSNEQFF. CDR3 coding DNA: TGTGCCAGCCTCATAGCGGGGAGCAATGAGCAGTTCTTC.

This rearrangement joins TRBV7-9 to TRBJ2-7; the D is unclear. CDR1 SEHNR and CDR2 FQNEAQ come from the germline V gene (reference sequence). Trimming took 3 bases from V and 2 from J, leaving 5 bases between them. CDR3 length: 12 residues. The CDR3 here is CASSFQAYEQYF. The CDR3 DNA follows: TGTGCCAGCAGCTTCCAGGCCTACGAGCAGTACTTC.

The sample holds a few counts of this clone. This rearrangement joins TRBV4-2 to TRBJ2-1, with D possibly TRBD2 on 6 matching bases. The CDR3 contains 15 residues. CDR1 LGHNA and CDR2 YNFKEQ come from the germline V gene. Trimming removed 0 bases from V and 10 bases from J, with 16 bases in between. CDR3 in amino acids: CASSQETSPRVEQFF. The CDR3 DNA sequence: TGTGCCAGCAGCCAAGAAACTAGCCCCAGGGTAGAGCAGTTCTTC.